Shown below are 15 T cell receptor beta chains from a single sample sequenced in a study of cytomegalovirus exposure and HLA in healthy donors. The PCR was carried out with 60 Vbeta primers and 13 Jbeta primers. The assay was immunoSEQ multiplex PCR, and TCRdb's table has in-frame clones only and misses some. This sample carries more than 90,000 clones, approximately 77% of them seen once, and the ten largest clones take about 5%. Sample: PBMCs. The receptors shown here come from a man in his forties or fifties in good health and CMV-seropositive.

Remarks on this clone: Other nucleotide sequences from this sample produce the same CDR3. The V and J genes are TRBV4-3 and TRBJ1-1; D unresolved. CDR1 and CDR2 from the germline V gene are LGHNA and YSLEER. CDR3 length equals 15 residues. The V and J ends lost 0 bases and 1 base respectively, with 9 bases between them. CDR3 DNA sequence: TGCGCCAGCAGCCAAGATCGAGGCAGGAACACTGAAGCTTTCTTT. Translation gives CASSQDRGRNTEAFF.

The rearrangement joins TRBV6-1 to TRBJ1-2; maybe TRBD1 (5 bases). Germline V gives CDR1 MNHNS, CDR2 SASEGT. Between the trimmed V and J ends, which lost 5 bases and 2 bases, there was a span of 12 bases. The CDR3 covers 14 residues. CDR3 residues: CASSKETENYGYTF. The CDR3 nucleotides read TGTGCCAGCAGTAAGGAGACAGAGAACTATGGCTACACCTTC.

The sample holds one count of this clone. An end of the junction does not agree with germline; a read error may underlie this. The J gene is TRBJ1-4, the V gene TRBV7-7; D possibly corresponds to TRBD1 (6 bases). CDR1 is SSHAT, CDR2 FNYEAQ, per germline (reference sequence). The CDR3 is made up of 13 amino acids. The CDR3 reads CASSFGQNEKLFF. The DNA for the CDR3 is TGTGCTAGCAGCTTCGGACAGAATGAAAAACTGTTTTTT.

The V and J genes are TRBV1 and TRBJ1-2; the D call TRBD1 from the table was never checked on the DNA. TRBV1 constitutes a pseudogene. There are 15 residues in the CDR3. CDR3 nucleotides: TGCACCAGCAGCCTCCCCAAAGGAGGGGGCGTCGGCTACACCTTC. Its translation: CTSSLPKGGGVGYTF.

This clone occurred a few times. The gene calls are TRBV4-1 and TRBJ1-1, with a tentative D call TRBD1 (5 bases). Germline CDR1 is MGHRA and CDR2 is YSYEKL. The CDR3 sequence is 15 residues long. V was cut by 1 base and J by 4 bases, with 13 bases left in between. The DNA for the CDR3 is TGCGCCAGCAGCCAAGGGCTGGCCAGGGTCACTGAAGCTTTCTTT. Translating it yields CASSQGLARVTEAFF.

The chain links TRBV11-3 to TRBJ1-5, with 7 bases fitting TRBD1. With 0 bases clipped from V and 0 bases from J, the junction kept 8 bases outside the gene matches. Looked up from germline, CDR1 is SGHNT and CDR2 is YENEEA. The CDR3 has 18 amino acids. CDR3: CASSLDGTEQYSNQPQHF. CDR3 nucleotide sequence: TGTGCCAGCAGCTTAGACGGGACAGAGCAATATAGCAATCAGCCCCAGCATTTT.

The chain carries TRBV28 and TRBJ1-5; maybe TRBD1 (5 bases). V lost 3 bases, J lost 4 bases, and 13 bases lay in between. In germline, CDR1 is MDHEN, CDR2 SYDVKM. This CDR3 is built from 15 residues. CDR3: CASSFAGSGNQPQHF. The CDR3 nucleotides read TGTGCCAGCAGTTTTGCCGGTTCAGGGAATCAGCCCCAGCATTTT.

V gene TRBV7-9 combines with J gene TRBJ1-1; D gene uncertain. V gave up 5 bases and J gave up 2 bases, with 15 bases separating them. Germline values: CDR1 SEHNR, CDR2 FQNEAQ (reference sequence). The CDR3 length is 15 residues. CDR3 nucleotides: TGTGCCAGCAGCGCCTCACGGGGAAGTAACACTGAAGCTTTCTTT. The encoded protein is CASSASRGSNTEAFF.

This clone was recorded only once. The V and J genes are TRBV30 and TRBJ2-3; D remains ambiguous. The CDR3 sequence is 14 residues long. Trimming removed 7 bases at V and 1 base at J, with 15 bases between. Per germline, CDR1 GTSNPN and CDR2 SVGIG (reference sequence). The CDR3 here is CASRSEARTDTQYF. CDR3 nucleotide sequence: TGTGCCTCACGGTCAGAAGCGCGCACAGATACGCAGTATTTT.

The chain combines TRBV5-6 with TRBJ1-2; D is perhaps TRBD1 (6 bases). Germline V gene data show CDR1 as SGHDT and CDR2 as YYEEEE. V was shortened by 5 bases and J by 7 bases, with 21 bases between the two germline ends. The CDR3 totals 15 residues. The CDR3 DNA reads as TGTGCCAGCAGTCGGGAGGGGGTACAACCGGGTGGCTACACCTTC. Translation: CASSREGVQPGGYTF.

V is TRBV19 and J is TRBJ2-5; D not resolved. V shed 2 bases and J shed 2 bases, with 9 bases lying between them. CDR3 size: 14 residues. CDR1 and CDR2 (germline): LNHDA, SQIVND (reference sequence). CDR3 DNA sequence: TGTGCCAGTAGTATAACCCCGACACAAGAGACCCAGTACTTC. It yields the protein CASSITPTQETQYF.

This clone showed up just once. The chain couples TRBV4-3 to TRBJ1-2; a weak D match, TRBD1 (6 bases). Germline CDR1 LGHNA, CDR2 YSLEER. The CDR3 sequence is 14 residues long. Deletions cut 4 bases from V and 3 bases from J, with 12 bases between. CDR3 bases: TGCGCCAGCAGCCGACAAAAGGGGGACTATGGCTACACCTTC. It codes for CASSRQKGDYGYTF.

A single count supports this clone. The chain links TRBV2 to TRBJ1-6; D ambiguous. This CDR3 has 15 residues. The V end lost 0 bases, the J end lost 6 bases, and 9 bases lay between the germline ends. The germline gives CDR1 SNHLY, CDR2 FYNNEI. The CDR3 nucleotides read TGTGCCAGCAGTGAAGCACAGACAAGTAATTCACCCCTCCACTTT. It codes for CASSEAQTSNSPLHF.

This chain links TRBV28 with TRBJ1-5; D is ambiguous. The CDR3 has 12 amino acids. V gave up 3 bases and J gave up 5 bases, with 5 bases separating them. CDR1 MDHEN and CDR2 SYDVKM come from the germline V gene. The CDR3 bases are TGTGCCAGCAGTTTGAACTATCAGCCCCAGCATTTT. Translation gives CASSLNYQPQHF.

V usage is TRBV5-6 and J usage is TRBJ1-1; 9 bases are a match to TRBD1. This CDR3 spans 15 amino acids. The V gene's germline CDR1 is SGHDT and CDR2 YYEEEE. Trimming at V came to 5 bases and at J to 6 bases, leaving 11 bases not matched to a gene. The CDR3 nucleotides read TGTGCCAGCAGGTACTATACAGGGGGCTCCCCTGAAGCTTTCTTT. It codes for CASRYYTGGSPEAFF.